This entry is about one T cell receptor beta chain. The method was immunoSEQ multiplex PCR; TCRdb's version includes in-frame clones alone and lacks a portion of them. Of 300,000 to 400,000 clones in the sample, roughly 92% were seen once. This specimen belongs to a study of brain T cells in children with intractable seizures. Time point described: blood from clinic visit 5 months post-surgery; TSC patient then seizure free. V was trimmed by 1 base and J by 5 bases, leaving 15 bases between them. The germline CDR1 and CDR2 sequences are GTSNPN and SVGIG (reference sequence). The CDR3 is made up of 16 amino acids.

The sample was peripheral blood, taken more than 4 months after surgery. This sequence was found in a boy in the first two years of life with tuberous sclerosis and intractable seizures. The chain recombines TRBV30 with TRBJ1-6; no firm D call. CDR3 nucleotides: TGTGCCTGGAGTGAGATTTCGGGAGCCAATAATTCACCCCTCCACTTT. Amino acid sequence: CAWSEISGANNSPLHF.